This T cell receptor beta chain was retrieved from a study of CD8 T cells in Susac syndrome. Study background: Sequenced Susac syndrome patients included about six with clinically active disease and about eight in remission.

As concerns this clonotype: Its antigen is unidentified.

Germline V CDR1 and CDR2: MGHRA, YSYEKL. Trimming at V came to 4 bases and at J to 6 bases, leaving 11 bases not matched to a gene. The CDR3 spans 16 residues. Negative magnetic isolation gave CD8+ and CD4+ cells; FACS enriched CD8+ TEMRA. Study-level results: Susac syndrome CD4+ T cell repertoires showed no clonal expansion.

With random hexamers, reverse transcription was performed on about 0.5 to 1 ug of RNA. The immunoSEQ assay covered 54 Vbeta and 13 Jbeta segments for CDR3. MiXCR, applied by TCRdb to the immunoSEQ multiplex PCR reads, yields one record per CDR3 protein. This repertoire shows about 140,000 distinct CDR3 sequences, over 90% found once; its top ten account for 0.13% to 0.15%. The source of this sequence is a human donor with Susac syndrome. V is TRBV4-1 and J is TRBJ2-7, with TRBD2 identical over 11 bases. The sequenced material came from CD4+ T cells from PBMCs. This chain's CDR3 is CASSLISPGLAGEQYF. The CDR3, as DNA: TGCGCCAGCAGCCTGATAAGCCCAGGACTAGCGGGCGAGCAGTACTTC.